Shown below are 19 T cell receptor beta chains from a single sample sequenced in a study of blood T cell repertoires in COVID-19. Libraries were prepared by immunoSEQ multiplex PCR; TCRdb keeps only in-frame clonotypes and omits some of them. The sample shows about 160,000 clones, 60% to 80% of them seen only once. Sequencing was carried out using peripheral blood. The receptors were gathered from a man between 65 and 85 years old with acute or convalescent COVID-19.

The rearrangement links TRBV18 to TRBJ1-2; perhaps TRBD1 as D (5 bases). Germline V gives CDR1 KGHSH, CDR2 LQKENI. The CDR3 is 13 amino acids. V was shortened by 5 bases and J by 4 bases, with 11 bases between the two germline ends. CDR3 amino acids: CASSEGAFYGYTF. In nucleotides, the CDR3 is TGTGCCAGCTCAGAAGGGGCTTTCTATGGCTACACCTTC.

The rearrangement uses TRBV6-5 and TRBJ1-2, with D maybe TRBD1 (6 bases). The germline CDR1 and CDR2 sequences are MNHEY and SVGAGI. This CDR3 is built from 14 residues. V was shortened by 1 base and J by 6 bases, with 12 bases between the two germline ends. The CDR3 DNA sequence: TGTGCCAGCAGTTACTTACAGGGCGGTAATGGCTACACCTTC. Encoded protein: CASSYLQGGNGYTF.

V gene TRBV7-9 combines with J gene TRBJ1-4; D is possibly TRBD1 (6 bases). The V gene lost 5 bases and the J gene lost 5 bases, with 18 bases spanning the gap. Looked up from germline, CDR1 is SEHNR and CDR2 is FQNEAQ (reference sequence). The CDR3 sequence is 16 residues long. The CDR3 here is CASSKQGTNPNEKLFF. The DNA for the CDR3 is TGTGCCAGCAGCAAACAGGGCACCAACCCAAATGAAAAACTGTTTTTT.

This sequence joins TRBV14 and TRBJ2-5, with unresolved D. The CDR3 has 13 residues. Trimming shortened V by 0 bases and J by 1 base, and 3 bases separated the two germline ends. Germline lookup yields CDR1 SGHDN and CDR2 FVKESK. CDR3 amino acids: CASSQDLQETQYF. The CDR3 DNA sequence: TGTGCCAGCAGCCAAGATCTCCAAGAGACCCAGTACTTC.

This clone has a handful of counts. This same CDR3 is encoded by further DNA sequences in the sample. J is TRBJ2-7 and V is TRBV14; TRBD1 is a possible D gene (6 bases). With 1 base removed from V and 3 bases from J, the gap between germline ends came to 10 bases. CDR1 and CDR2 (germline): SGHDN, FVKESK. CDR3 length equals 14 residues. The CDR3 DNA reads as TGTGCCAGCAGCCAAGCGAACAGGGTCTACGAGCAGTACTTC. It yields the protein CASSQANRVYEQYF.

This clone was recorded a few times. CDR3 sequence (DNA): TGTGCCAGCAGTCTGGAGGTCTCCTACGAGCAGTACTTC. This gives the protein CASSLEVSYEQYF. The V call is TRBV6-2 or TRBV6-3, the J call TRBJ2-7, with TRBD2 as a possible D gene (5 bases). The germline gives CDR1 MNHEY, CDR2 SVGEGT. The CDR3 totals 13 residues. Trimming took off 5 bases at V and 0 bases at J, with 8 bases between the two ends.

Here the CDR3 reads CASSQNQGNNYGYTF. Here the CDR3 DNA reads TGTGCCAGCAGCCAAAATCAGGGGAATAACTATGGCTACACCTTC. The chain carries TRBV3-1 (or the pseudogene TRBV3-2) and TRBJ1-2, with D perhaps matching TRBD1 (6 bases). In germline, CDR1 is LGHDT, CDR2 YNNKEL (reference sequence). The V end lost 2 bases, the J end lost 1 base, and 11 bases lay between the germline ends. The CDR3 consists of 15 residues.

This sequence joins TRBV10-3 and TRBJ2-2; 10 bases fit TRBD2. This CDR3 is built from 14 residues. CDR1 is ENHRY and CDR2 is SYGVKD in the germline V gene. Trimming took 8 bases from V and 3 from J; bases not matched to a gene: 3. CDR3 DNA: TGTGCCATCCAGCGGGGGGGCGACACCGGGGAGCTGTTTTTT. Translating gives CAIQRGGDTGELFF.

This chain connects TRBV14 to TRBJ1-3, with D possibly being TRBD1 (5 bases). The V end lost 1 base, the J end lost 2 bases, and 9 bases lay between the germline ends. The CDR3 is 15 residues long. The germline V gene encodes CDR1 SGHDN and CDR2 FVKESK. CDR3: CASSQVTVTGNTIYF. The CDR3 DNA sequence: TGTGCCAGCAGCCAAGTGACAGTTACTGGAAACACCATATATTTT. The full variable domain, in which reference TRBV14 and TRBJ1-3 provide the parts outside the CDR3, is EAGVTQFPSHSVIEKGQTVTLRCDPISGHDNLYWYRRVMGKEIKFLLHFVKESKQDESGMPNNRFLAERTGGTYSTLKVQPAELEDSGVYFCASSQVTVTGNTIYFGEGSWLTVV.

The gene calls are TRBV10-1 and TRBJ2-7, with TRBD2 matching 10 bases. CDR1 is WNHNN and CDR2 is SYGVQD in the germline V gene (reference sequence). The ends lost 6 bases at V and 3 bases at J; junction bases unmatched: 11. This CDR3 is 16 amino acids long. CDR3 amino acids: CASRSGGDVFHYEQYF. As DNA, the CDR3 is TGCGCCAGCAGGAGCGGGGGGGATGTTTTCCACTACGAGCAGTACTTC.

The rearrangement uses TRBV18 and TRBJ2-1; 8 positions agree with TRBD1. V gave up 5 bases and J gave up 8 bases; unmatched junction bases: 11. CDR1 and CDR2 from the germline V gene are KGHSH and LQKENI. There are 15 residues in the CDR3. The CDR3 sequence: CASSETGANADEQFF. CDR3 coding DNA: TGTGCCAGCTCAGAGACAGGGGCGAATGCTGATGAGCAGTTCTTC.

V is TRBV11-2 and J is TRBJ2-3; D possibly corresponds to TRBD2 (7 bases). The germline V and J ends were trimmed by 2 bases and 2 bases, with 11 bases remaining between them. The germline V gene encodes CDR1 SGHAT and CDR2 FQNNGV. The CDR3 loop spans 15 amino acids. The CDR3 here is CASSLSAGATDTQYF. The CDR3 coding sequence is TGTGCCAGCAGCTTATCGGCGGGGGCCACAGATACGCAGTATTTT.

Note on this clone: A junction boundary mismatches the germline segment, possibly from a read error. The chain is built from TRBV7-7 and TRBJ2-5, with 7 bases aligning to TRBD2. CDR3 size: 15 residues. Germline CDR1 SSHAT, CDR2 FNYEAQ (reference sequence). CDR3 in DNA: TGTGCTAGCAGCTTAGACCTAGCGGCTCAAGAGACCCAGTACTTC. It translates to CASSLDLAAQETQYF.

V is TRBV18 and J is TRBJ2-5; the match to TRBD2 covers 12 bases. Germline CDR1 reads KGHSH; CDR2 reads LQKENI. This CDR3 contains 16 residues. The V gene end was trimmed by 0 bases and the J gene end by 5 bases; junction bases not matched to a gene: 4. Here the CDR3 reads CASSPPSSGGDETQYF. The CDR3 DNA sequence: TGTGCCAGCTCACCACCTTCTAGCGGGGGGGATGAGACCCAGTACTTC. Combining the CDR3 with reference TRBV18 and TRBJ2-5 gives the whole variable domain NAGVMQNPRHLVRRRGQEARLRCSPMKGHSHVYWYRQLPEEGLKFMVYLQKENIIDESGMPKERFSAEFPKEGPSILRIQQVVRGDSAAYFCASSPPSSGGDETQYFGPGTRLLVL.

To note about this clone: At one boundary the junction diverges from the germline segment, which might be a read error. This chain uses TRBV7-6 with TRBJ2-3; D may be TRBD2 (6 bases). The length of the CDR3 is 15 residues. Germline CDR1 and CDR2: SGHVS and FNYEAQ. CDR3 coding DNA: TGTGCCAGCAGCGGGGAGGAGGGTAGCAGAGATACGCAGTATTTT. Translation gives CASSGEEGSRDTQYF.

This chain uses TRBV6-5 with TRBJ1-2; D gene uncertain. CDR1 is MNHEY, CDR2 SVGAGI, per germline. CDR3 length: 13 residues. Trimming left V 4 bases short and J 6 bases short, with 12 bases between. The DNA for the CDR3 is TGTGCCAGCAGTTCGGAACGGGTTGATGGCTACACCTTC. Translation gives CASSSERVDGYTF.

This clone was seen only a few times. The J gene is TRBJ1-1, the V gene TRBV9, with a weak D call TRBD1 (5 bases). The CDR3 covers 16 residues. Trimming stripped 2 bases from V and 6 bases from J, with 20 bases between. Germline CDR1 SGDLS, CDR2 YYNGEE. The CDR3 spells CASSVGSGLTDPEAFF. Here the CDR3 DNA reads TGTGCCAGCAGCGTCGGTTCGGGACTCACGGACCCTGAAGCTTTCTTT.

The chain uses TRBV11-3 and TRBJ1-1; TRBD1 matches at 9 bases. This CDR3 comprises 14 residues. Germline lookup yields CDR1 SGHNT and CDR2 YENEEA. The ends lost 5 bases at V and 6 bases at J; junction bases unmatched: 7. The CDR3 loop reads CASSPGQGESEAFF. In nucleotides, the CDR3 is TGTGCCAGCAGCCCGGGACAGGGCGAGTCTGAAGCTTTCTTT.

The genes are TRBV23-1 and TRBJ2-7; 9 bases map to TRBD1. TRBV23-1 counts as an open reading frame of uncertain function. The CDR3 covers 15 residues. Trimming at V came to 8 bases and at J to 3 bases, leaving 11 bases not matched to a gene. The CDR3, as DNA: TGCGCCAGCTATCCCGGGCACAGGGGGCACTACGAGCAGTACTTC. Translating gives CASYPGHRGHYEQYF.